The 2 T cell receptor beta chains below come from one sample, sequenced in a study of T cells in women clearing cervical HPV infection. TCRdb's table, derived via immunoSEQ multiplex PCR, lists solely in-frame clones and lacks some. There are tens of thousands of clones in the sample, with 6% to 7% held by the top ten. Sequenced material: blood buffy coat. The receptors were sampled from a woman aged 18-69 years with a cervical HPV16 infection that either progressed to CIN3+ or cleared (not recorded which).

As for this clone: The read comes to an end 3 residues before the CDR3 does, leaving the germline J gene to fill in the end. J is TRBJ2-3 and V is TRBV20-1; a weak D match, TRBD1 (8 bases). V gave up 6 bases and J gave up 0 bases, with 13 bases separating them. This CDR3 comprises 14 residues. The V gene's germline CDR1 is DFQATT and CDR2 SNEGSKA (reference sequence). Partial CDR3 DNA: TGCAGTGCCACAGGGGGAGGGAGCACAGATACG. Protein sequence: CSATGGGSTDT. The CDR3 as a whole reads CSATGGGSTDTQYF.

As for this clone: Read coverage stops 3 residues before the CDR3 terminus; the germline J gene supplies the remainder. The chain combines TRBV19 with TRBJ2-1, with D possibly being TRBD1 (6 bases). The V and J ends lost 3 bases and 0 bases respectively, with 12 bases between them. The germline V gene encodes CDR1 LNHDA and CDR2 SQIVND (reference sequence). CDR3 length: 16 residues. The CDR3 bases that were read are TGTGCCAGTAGTATCAGGACAGAACCCTCCTACAATGAG. Its translation: CASSIRTEPSYNE. The full-length CDR3 reads as CASSIRTEPSYNEQFF.